This TCR beta chain was profiled in a study of long-term antiretroviral therapy in people with HIV (dated by TCRdb to between 2021 and 2023). General notes on the study: Collection of the earliest samples took place about a decade ahead of the 2015 WHO recommendation for immediate ART, at a time when ART was typically delayed until CD4 counts fell. Of the 25 to 30 participants with HIV, about a dozen were female. This retrospective serial study examined whether starting ART and sustained HIV suppression were associated with changes in the composition and diversity of the TRB repertoire in peripheral blood. From fewer than 35 adults with confirmed HIV infection, the cohort provided around 180 cryopreserved PBMC samples, gathered serially across a mean of about six years (range 1-12). No cross-contamination during QIAcube processing was seen in test extractions of a monoclonal T-cell line run alongside around 34 polyclonal samples.

Note on this clone: What antigen it recognizes has not been identified. Base qualities are missing; no much larger clone stands one base away.

On the study overall, not on this receptor specifically: Because cell numbers in pre-ART samples were limited, unsorted PBMC were profiled instead of sorted CD4+ and CD8+ T cells. No data were available on ART adherence, viral resistance or therapy changes, limiting inferences about post-ART repertoire changes. Narrower CDR3 length ranges were observed in HIV repertoires than in controls, and an antigen-experienced repertoire with only a slight naive shift after ART was suggested by the network structure. Samples dated from the mid-2000s to the late 2010s, and the ART regimens used may be less effective than current ones. Expanded TRB clones identified before ART initiation dominated the repertoire across all time points, though the dominance fluctuated and decreased in many PLHIV after ART. Starting ART was linked to a significant rise in TRB diversity, yet even with long-term ART the diversity remained significantly lower than in transplant donor controls. Owing to limited PBMC availability, only the TCR beta chain was sequenced, without alpha chain pairing.

The immunoSEQ hsTCRB v3.0 assay was used at survey level resolution to sequence the TRB variable region. A depth of about 35,000-50,000 T-cell genomes per sample was targeted for TRB sequencing. TRB libraries were pooled and sequenced on an Illumina MiSeq using a v3 150-cycle kit. The study's processing was this. Repertoire analysis was performed in R inside a reproducible Nextflow workflow that covered QC, data transformation and analysis. LymphoSeq2, an R package for exploring AIRR-Seq data, was used to implement custom analyses. A few samples yielding fewer than 5000 total TRB sequences were excluded, leaving about 190 analyzed HIV repertoires. Among the approximately 190 retained HIV repertoires, 55 to 65 were collected before ART initiation and 120 to 130 were collected after ART initiation. Repertoires were downsampled to 5000 TRB nucleotide sequences, and summary statistics were averaged over 100 downsampling iterations. The analysis kept only TRB sequences whose CDR3 regions were at least seven amino acids long. Diversity was assessed using a clonality score derived from Shannon entropy and using the Gini coefficient. In repertoire networks, the top 5000 CDR3 amino acid sequences were linked whenever an edit distance of one separated two sequences. GLIPH2 predicted antigen specificity groups and MHC restriction for TRB CDR3 amino acid sequences. Known CMV, EBV, HIV or tissue antigen associations were flagged by matching CDR3 amino acid sequences against VDJdb and McPAS-TCR. Pre-ART, post-ART and control groups were compared with Wilcoxon signed-rank tests and Holm-Bonferroni correction. This is the immuneACCESS table as TCRdb keeps it, with only in-frame sequences that have V and J called. A part of the clones is gone; compared with another copy, unresolved V genes explain less than half, and the rest is unexplained. V, J and clone size are taken as reported in that table, and D and trimming were inferred from the DNA itself. The table for this sample lists under 35,000 clones; approximately 93% of them were counted only once. The biggest ten clones account for around 3.8% of the sample.

In the germline V gene (reference sequence), CDR1 corresponds to LNHDA and CDR2 to SQIVND. The CDR3 starts with the cysteine, ends with the phenylalanine, and has 13 residues. The read is trimmed to its CDR3 DNA, 39 bases read in frame from base 1. The junction shows trimming of 5 bases on V and 8 bases on J, and the gene matches do not reach 6 bases of it. Inclusion was restricted to participants for whom at least one PBMC sample before ART initiation and at least two post-ART samples were available. Treatment was received in the United States of America by all participants with HIV. Before DNA extraction, cryopreserved samples containing about 1-11 million PBMC were thawed and washed. At the time of the earliest PBMC sample, participants with HIV were aged between roughly 20 and 55 years. PBMC samples from each participant spanned 1-4 timepoints before ART initiation and 2-8 timepoints after ART initiation, with a median of 7 samples. For every participant, serial HIV viral load, CD4+ T-cell count, ART history and demographic data were obtained. Genomic DNA was extracted from unsorted PBMC with a Qiagen kit on a QIAcube, processed in batches of 12 samples.

The material sequenced was unsorted PBMCs, taken approximately 5 years after starting antiretroviral therapy. This clonotype originated in a woman between 45 and 60 years old with HIV. The V and J genes are TRBV19 and TRBJ1-2, and 9 bases in between align with TRBD1. In nucleotide form, the sequence is TGTGCCAGTAGTGTGGGACAGGGAGAAGGCTACACCTTC. Its protein reads: CASSVGQGEGYTF. This CDR3, with the reference TRBV19 and TRBJ1-2 proteins standing in past its ends, gives the full variable domain DGGITQSPKYLFRKEGQNVTLSCEQNLNHDAMYWYRQDPGQGLRLIYYSQIVNDFQKGDIAEGYSVSREKKESFPLTVTSAQKNPTAFYLCASSVGQGEGYTFGSGTRLTVV.